Listed below are T cell receptor beta chains from one sample, sequenced in a study of CD8+ T cells in alopecia areata. Some clones are missing from TCRdb's copy, which holds only in-frame ones; the method was immunoSEQ multiplex PCR. The profile shows about 210,000 clones, under 70% of them singletons. The starting material was CD4+ T cells sorted from blood, obtained around week 46, from a patient treated with tofacitinib. These receptors came from a human donor with alopecia areata. Each CDR3 is given with its conserved first and last residue. A D gene is named only where the DNA matches it firmly. Clone size, where shown, is once, few, many, or a class for clones that have expanded.

abundance,d_gene,v_gene,j_gene,CDR3aa,CDR3nt
.,.,TRBV13,TRBJ2-2,CASSLINTGELFF,TGTGCCAGCAGCTTAATTAACACCGGGGAGCTGTTTTTT
once,.,TRBV7-3,TRBJ1-1,CASSLDSWGNTEAFF,TGTGCCAGCAGCTTAGACAGTTGGGGGAACACTGAAGCTTTCTTT
.,.,TRBV30,TRBJ2-6,CAWGISGANVLTF,TGTGCCTGGGGGATCTCTGGGGCCAACGTCCTGACTTTC
.,.,TRBV4-3,TRBJ1-6,CASSQDQVGIGSPLHF,TGCGCCAGCAGCCAAGATCAGGTCGGGATAGGCTCACCCCTCCACTTT
few,TRBD2,TRBV6-1,TRBJ2-1,CASSELPRGGLVDEQFF,TGTGCCAGCAGCGAACTACCGCGCGGGGGGCTAGTCGATGAGCAGTTCTTC
.,.,TRBV9,TRBJ2-1,CASSVRERNEQFF,TGTGCCAGCAGCGTCCGCGAGAGGAATGAGCAGTTCTTC
.,.,TRBV5-5,TRBJ2-1,CASSLGTYNEQFF,TGTGCCAGCAGCTTGGGGACCTACAATGAGCAGTTCTTC
.,.,TRBV11-2,TRBJ2-5,CASRVGETQYF,TGTGCCAGTAGAGTGGGGGAGACCCAGTACTTC
.,.,TRBV27,TRBJ2-7,CATQLGGAGEQYF,TGTGCCACGCAGCTGGGTGGGGCGGGGGAGCAGTACTTC
few,.,TRBV5-6,TRBJ2-7,CASSGRSTNIVEQYF,TGTGCCAGCAGCGGGAGGTCCACGAATATCGTCGAGCAGTACTTC
.,TRBD1,TRBV5-1,TRBJ2-1,CASKENDRGYNEQFF,TGCGCCAGCAAAGAAAACGACAGGGGGTACAATGAGCAGTTCTTC
few,TRBD2,TRBV29-1,TRBJ2-1,CSGTSGLAGGSVYNEQFF,TGCAGCGGGACGTCTGGCCTCGCGGGGGGTTCCGTCTACAATGAGCAGTTCTTC
.,.,TRBV11-3,TRBJ2-2,CASSSVQGSTGELFF,TGTGCCAGCAGCTCCGTACAGGGTAGTACCGGGGAGCTGTTTTTT
.,TRBD2,TRBV5-1,TRBJ2-3,CASSLASGGFRTDTQYF,TGCGCCAGCAGCTTGGCTAGCGGGGGGTTCCGCACAGATACGCAGTATTTT
.,.,TRBV2,TRBJ2-5,CASTPGETSRQTQYF,TGTGCCAGCACCCCAGGGGAGACTTCCCGGCAGACCCAGTACTTC
few,.,TRBV7-2,TRBJ1-6,CASSGYRENSPLHF,TGTGCCAGCAGCGGCTACAGGGAGAATTCACCCCTCCACTTT
.,.,TRBV7-2,TRBJ2-5,CASSLGHSQETQYF,TGTGCCAGCAGCTTAGGACACTCCCAAGAGACCCAGTACTTC
few,.,TRBV5-1,TRBJ2-1,CASRSRNEQFF,TGCGCCAGCCGGAGCCGTAATGAGCAGTTCTTC
few,TRBD1,TRBV7-3,TRBJ2-7,CASSLVQGPTYEQYF,TGTGCCAGCAGCTTGGTACAGGGGCCGACCTACGAGCAGTACTTC
.,.,TRBV30,TRBJ2-7,CAWSARTLEIAYEQYF,TGTGCCTGGAGCGCTAGGACTCTCGAGATCGCCTACGAGCAGTACTTC
.,.,TRBV15,TRBJ2-1,CATSREGGTFSYNEQFF,TGTGCCACCAGCAGAGAAGGGGGAACCTTCTCCTACAATGAGCAGTTCTTC
.,.,TRBV29-1,TRBJ2-3,CSVDRGADTQYF,TGCAGCGTTGACCGAGGGGCAGATACGCAGTATTTT
.,TRBD2,TRBV7-2,TRBJ2-1,CASSFGGSYNEQFF,TGTGCCAGCAGCTTCGGGGGGTCCTACAATGAGCAGTTCTTC
.,.,TRBV29-1,TRBJ2-3,CSARSLYTDTQYF,TGCAGCGCCCGTTCCCTGTACACAGATACGCAGTATTTT
few,.,TRBV29-1,TRBJ1-1,CSVEPIPGPLNTEAFF,TGCAGCGTTGAGCCAATTCCGGGGCCCCTGAACACTGAAGCTTTCTTT
few,TRBD1,TRBV7-6,TRBJ2-1,CASSRDSPNEQFF,TGTGCCAGCAGTCGGGACAGCCCCAATGAGCAGTTCTTC
.,TRBD2,TRBV2,TRBJ2-1,CASSEALGAGGQNEQFF,TGTGCCAGCAGTGAAGCGCTAGGAGCGGGGGGGCAGAATGAGCAGTTCTTC
.,.,TRBV6-5,TRBJ2-2,CASSYSTTGELFF,TGTGCCAGCAGTTACTCGACCACCGGGGAGCTGTTTTTT
.,.,TRBV9,TRBJ2-7,CASSGGVGASYEQYF,TGTGCCAGCAGCGGGGGTGTAGGGGCTTCCTACGAGCAGTACTTC
.,.,TRBV6-5,TRBJ2-5,CASRKAGQETQYF,TGTGCCAGCAGAAAAGCCGGCCAAGAGACCCAGTACTTC
few,.,TRBV29-1,TRBJ2-5,CSVSLDLGRETQYF,TGCAGCGTTTCCCTCGATTTGGGCCGGGAGACCCAGTACTTC
few,.,TRBV29-1,TRBJ2-5,CSVGEGVQETQYF,TGCAGCGTTGGTGAGGGAGTACAAGAGACCCAGTACTTC
.,TRBD2,TRBV15,TRBJ2-1,CATSRAGTSGTGPPNNEQFF,TGTGCCACCAGCAGAGCCGGGACTAGCGGGACGGGACCCCCCAACAATGAGCAGTTCTTC
.,.,TRBV7-3,TRBJ2-5,CASSLNRESKTQYF,TGTGCCAGCAGCTTAAACAGGGAAAGTAAGACCCAGTACTTC
.,TRBD2,TRBV11-2,TRBJ2-3,CASKGLATDTQYF,TGTGCCAGCAAAGGACTAGCTACAGATACGCAGTATTTT
once,.,TRBV6-5,TRBJ2-7,CASSPAGGIYEQYF,TGTGCCAGCAGCCCCGCAGGGGGGATCTACGAGCAGTACTTC
once,TRBD2,TRBV2,TRBJ2-1,CASSDLLAGKEQFF,TGTGCCAGCAGTGATTTACTAGCGGGGAAGGAGCAGTTCTTC
.,.,TRBV29-1,TRBJ2-7,CSVGRDGYEQYF,TGCAGCGTCGGCCGGGACGGGTACGAGCAGTACTTC
few,.,TRBV27,TRBJ2-1,CASIAAGKHEQFF,TGTGCCAGCATAGCGGCCGGGAAGCATGAGCAGTTCTTC
.,.,TRBV7-2,TRBJ1-2,CASSPAGQNYGYTF,TGTGCCAGCAGCCCTGCGGGGCAAAACTATGGCTACACCTTC
.,.,TRBV30,TRBJ1-1,CAWSSNGNTEAFF,TGTGCCTGGAGTTCTAACGGGAACACTGAAGCTTTCTTT
once,TRBD2,TRBV5-1,TRBJ2-1,CASSSGLAKHNEQFF,TGCGCCAGCAGCTCAGGACTAGCGAAGCACAATGAGCAGTTCTTC
.,.,TRBV19,TRBJ1-5,CASSIDGGKGQPQHF,TGTGCCAGTAGTATAGATGGGGGAAAGGGTCAGCCCCAGCATTTT
.,TRBD2,TRBV4-2,TRBJ2-4,CASSQSPSGGAGAKNIQYF,TGTGCCAGCAGCCAGTCCCCTAGCGGGGGGGCCGGAGCCAAAAACATTCAGTACTTC
.,TRBD1,TRBV18,TRBJ2-2,CASSQNQGATGELFF,TGTGCCAGCTCGCAGAATCAGGGGGCTACCGGGGAGCTGTTTTTT
.,TRBD1,TRBV7-9,TRBJ2-5,CASSLMTGGETQYF,TGTGCCAGCAGCTTAATGACAGGGGGAGAGACCCAGTACTTC
.,.,TRBV7-2,TRBJ2-1,CASSYRSSREQFF,TGTGCCAGCAGCTATCGATCGAGCCGTGAGCAGTTCTTC
few,.,TRBV7-2,TRBJ1-5,CASSLVRGVAGQPQHF,TGTGCCAGCAGCTTAGTACGGGGCGTTGCTGGTCAGCCCCAGCATTTT